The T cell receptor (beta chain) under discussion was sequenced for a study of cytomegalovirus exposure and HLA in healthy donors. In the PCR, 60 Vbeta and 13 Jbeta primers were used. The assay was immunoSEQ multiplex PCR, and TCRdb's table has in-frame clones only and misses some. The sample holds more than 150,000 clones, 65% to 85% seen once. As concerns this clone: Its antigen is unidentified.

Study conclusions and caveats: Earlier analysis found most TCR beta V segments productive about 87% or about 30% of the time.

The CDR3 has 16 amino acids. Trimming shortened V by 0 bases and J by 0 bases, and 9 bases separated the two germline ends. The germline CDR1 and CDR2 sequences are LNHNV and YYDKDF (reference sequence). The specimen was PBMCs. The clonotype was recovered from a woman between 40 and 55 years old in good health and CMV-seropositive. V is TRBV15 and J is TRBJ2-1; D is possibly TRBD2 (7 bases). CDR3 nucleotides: TGTGCCACCAGCAGAGATAGGGGGGGCTCCTACAATGAGCAGTTCTTC. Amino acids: CATSRDRGGSYNEQFF.